A selection of T cell receptor beta chains follows, all from one sample in a study of response to subunit inactivated influenza vaccine. TCRdb re-derived calls from the RT-PCR reads in MiXCR, one entry per CDR3 protein. The table includes roughly 160,000 distinct CDR3 sequences, around 9.9% detected once. The sample consisted of non-naive T cells sorted from PBMCs, taken roughly 45 days after vaccination. Every receptor here comes from a man in his fifties who received an inactivated influenza vaccine. The CDR3 runs from the conserved cysteine through the conserved F or W. D genes are given only for firm matches. A clone size is listed for some rows: how often the clone was seen (once, few, many), or a class if it is expanded.

>many|TRBD1|TRBV29-1|TRBJ2-7
CSVEGATGAYEQYF
TGCAGCGTTGAAGGAGCGACAGGGGCCTACGAGCAGTACTTC
>.|.|TRBV28|TRBJ2-5
CASSSPQGRAETQYF
TGTGCCAGCAGTTCTCCCCAGGGCAGGGCGGAGACCCAGTACTTC
>.|.|TRBV5-1|TRBJ1-1
CASSLDPAGLREVFF
TGCGCCAGCAGCTTGGATCCGGCAGGTCTTCGTGAAGTTTTCTTT
>few|.|TRBV7-2|TRBJ1-4
CASSPDAGWEKLFF
TGTGCCAGCAGCCCTGACGCCGGTTGGGAAAAACTGTTTTTT
>many|TRBD2|TRBV7-2|TRBJ2-1
CASSELAGGYNEQFF
TGTGCCAGCAGCGAACTAGCGGGAGGGTACAATGAGCAGTTCTTC
>few|.|TRBV25-1|TRBJ2-5
CASSEIGHSYQETQYF
TGTGCCAGCAGTGAGATCGGACATTCGTACCAAGAGACCCAGTACTTC
>.|.|TRBV5-1|TRBJ1-3
CASSSGTASSGNTIYF
TGCGCCAGCAGCTCAGGGACTGCTAGCTCTGGAAACACCATATATTTT
>.|.|TRBV14|TRBJ2-2
CASSQEAGELFF
TGTGCCAGCAGCCAAGAGGCCGGGGAGCTGTTTTTT
>few|.|TRBV6-5|TRBJ1-6
CASSYPEANSPLHF
TGTGCCAGCAGTTACCCAGAAGCTAATTCACCCCTCCACTTT
>.|.|TRBV5-1|TRBJ1-2
CASSFDSDYGYTF
TGCGCCAGCAGCTTTGATTCTGACTATGGCTACACCTTC
>few|.|TRBV15|TRBJ2-2
CATSRPGVGTGELFF
TGTGCCACCAGCAGACCGGGAGTTGGGACCGGGGAGCTGTTTTTT
>few|.|TRBV5-4|TRBJ1-1
CASSLAYWEGTEAFF
TGTGCCAGCAGCTTGGCCTACTGGGAAGGCACTGAAGCTTTCTTT
>many|TRBD1|TRBV2|TRBJ1-2
CASTLTGDYGYTF
TGTGCCAGCACTCTTACAGGGGACTATGGCTACACCTTC
>few|TRBD1|TRBV19|TRBJ1-1
CASRGTVLNTEAFF
TGTGCCAGTAGAGGGACAGTCTTGAACACTGAAGCTTTCTTT
>.|.|TRBV5-1|TRBJ1-4
CASSLTVGREKLFF
TGCGCCAGCAGCTTGACAGTTGGACGTGAAAAACTGTTTTTT
>.|.|TRBV10-3|TRBJ1-5
CAISEGEYSNQPQHF
TGTGCCATCAGTGAAGGAGAGTACAGCAATCAGCCCCAGCATTTT
>many|TRBD1|TRBV6-1|TRBJ1-2
CASSRAGDRGYGYTF
TGTGCCAGCAGTCGCGCGGGGGACAGGGGGTATGGCTACACCTTC
>few|.|TRBV7-9|TRBJ1-1
CASSFGRQGTEAFF
TGTGCCAGCAGCTTCGGTCGGCAGGGCACTGAAGCTTTCTTT
>few|.|TRBV20-1|TRBJ2-5
CSAGGSGTETQYF
TGCAGTGCAGGGGGATCCGGGACGGAGACCCAGTACTTC
>few|TRBD1|TRBV6-2/TRBV6-3|TRBJ2-7
CASREGTGRRYEQYF
TGTGCCAGCAGGGAGGGGACAGGGCGTCGCTACGAGCAGTACTTC
>.|.|TRBV6-2/TRBV6-3|TRBJ2-7
CASSKLVRGSRREAYEQYF
TGTGCCAGCAGTAAATTAGTCCGTGGCTCTCGAAGGGAGGCCTACGAGCAGTACTTC
>few|.|TRBV28|TRBJ2-1
CASSRDTEVYNEQFF
TGTGCCAGCAGCAGGGACACCGAAGTCTACAATGAGCAGTTCTTC